This T cell receptor (beta chain) was recovered during a study of molecular identifiers for immune sequencing clone quantification. Study-level points and caveats: Jurkat TCR RNA from one cell was spiked into approximately 930,000 naive cells, and it was reportedly detectable there. Clones that exceeded 20 RNA copies held over 98% of effector molecules, yet under 1% in naive cells.

The table lists this clonotype with many counts. The antigen is not known. V gave up 10 bases and J gave up 3 bases, with 22 bases separating them. Germline CDR1 MNHEY, CDR2 SMNVEV (reference sequence). This CDR3 spans 17 amino acids. Listed TCR primers and previously described methods were used for bulk TCR libraries. TCRdb re-analysed the PCR reads in MiXCR, keeping a single row per CDR3 protein. This table has more than 70,000 distinct CDR3 sequences, roughly 21% appearing once. A CD8+CD4-CCR7+CD45RA+ phenotype served as the sorting definition for naive CD8 T cells. The clonotype was recovered from a human donor in good health. Some libraries in this study had Jurkat cell RNA spiked in. Sequenced input: naive CD8+ T cells from blood, with Jurkat cell RNA spiked in. Subset specified: FACS-sorted CD8+CD4-CCR7+CD45RA+ naive T cells. V is TRBV27 and J is TRBJ2-6; TRBD2 might be the D (6 bases). The CDR3: CANGPGLNSVGANVLTF. The CDR3 region has the DNA TGTGCCAACGGACCGGGACTGAACTCTGTTGGGGCCAACGTCCTGACTTTC.